The TCR beta chain under discussion was sequenced for a study of Graves' ophthalmopathy and Graves' hyperthyroidism. Study-level background: There was a collection of peripheral blood at initial diagnosis, before any treatment. Whole-study results and caveats: A majority of expanded thyroid clonotypes exceeding 0.001 frequency were likewise present in blood.

Patients with other autoimmune diseases, uncontrolled infections, pregnancy or lactation were excluded. Using RNA transcripts, the TCR beta CDR3 regions were amplified. HTBI primers primed a first-round RT-PCR, and a second-round multiplex PCR followed. TCRdb called the multiplex PCR reads again in MiXCR, with one record for every CDR3 protein. The table has some 520,000 distinct CDR3 sequences, around 15% seen once; the top ten hold roughly 9.8%. Deletions cut 8 bases from V and 6 bases from J, with 16 bases between. The CDR3 has 13 residues. Germline V CDR1 and CDR2: MNHEY, SMNVEV (reference sequence). This clonotype was detected ten times or more. Its antigen is unidentified.

The V call is TRBV27, the J call TRBJ1-2; TRBD1 might be the D (5 bases). The sequenced sample was blood. The TCR originated in a woman in her thirties with Graves' ophthalmopathy. The CDR3 region is CASRVGPAHGYTF. CDR3 nucleotide sequence: TGTGCCAGCCGGGTGGGGCCGGCTCATGGCTACACCTTC.